This paragraph covers one T cell receptor (beta chain) sequence. Its antigen is not identified. Primers included in the PCR were 60 Vbeta and 13 Jbeta primers. Repertoires were generated with immunoSEQ multiplex PCR, while TCRdb's copy carries only in-frame clones and drops some. Here the sample spans fewer than 200,000 clones, approximately 88% being singletons. This specimen comes from a study of cytomegalovirus exposure and HLA in healthy donors. In the study overall: Earlier findings included 117 million unique TCR beta sequences obtained from about 170 million T cells.

Study conclusions and caveats: CMV serostatus was the sole immune exposure data available.

The sequence was collected from a woman aged 30 to 39 in good health and CMV-seronegative. The sequencing input was PBMCs.

CDR3 DNA: TGTGCCAGCAGCGCGGGTGGCGGGGGACACGAGCAGTACTTC. Its translation is CASSAGGGGHEQYF. The chain uses TRBV25-1 and TRBJ2-5; 7 positions agree with TRBD2. The J call may be faulty, since TRBJ2-7 better matches the DNA end. Germline loops: CDR1 MGHDK, CDR2 SYGVNS. This CDR3 has 14 residues.